One and the same sample provided the 25 T cell receptor beta chains below, sequenced in a study of identical twins. Each CDR3 protein gets one entry after TCRdb re-called the 5' RACE reads with MiXCR. The sample holds approximately 410,000 distinct CDR3 sequences, approximately 17% seen once. Sequences were obtained from naive T cells sorted from blood. These receptors all come from a man aged 50-59 years in good health.

V usage is TRBV28 and J usage is TRBJ2-7; D is unclear. CDR3 length: 15 residues. Trimming took 3 bases from V and 5 from J, leaving 17 bases between them. Germline V CDR1 and CDR2: MDHEN, SYDVKM. Here the CDR3 reads CASSFSRSGDHEQYF. The CDR3 region has the DNA TGTGCCAGCAGTTTCTCCCGGAGTGGGGATCACGAGCAGTACTTC.

This clonotype was counted only a few times. The V gene is TRBV6-2 or TRBV6-3, the J gene TRBJ2-7, with D possibly matching TRBD2 (6 bases). The V gene's germline CDR1 is MNHEY and CDR2 SVGEGT. CDR3 length: 14 amino acids. V shed 7 bases and J shed 2 bases, with 15 bases lying between them. The CDR3 is CASNRDSGTYEQYF. The CDR3 DNA reads TGTGCCAGCAACCGGGACTCGGGAACCTACGAGCAGTACTTC.

This clonotype was seen many times. The chain is built from TRBV20-1 and TRBJ1-1, with 9 bases lining up with TRBD1. The CDR3 loop spans 19 amino acids. V gave up 5 bases and J gave up 3 bases; unmatched junction bases: 22. The germline CDR1 and CDR2 sequences are DFQATT and SNEGSKA (reference sequence). The CDR3 coding sequence is TGCAGTGCTCACTCCGGCCCGGGACAGGGAAGGAGGGGTCACACTGAAGCTTTCTTT. This sequence encodes CSAHSGPGQGRRGHTEAFF.

V is TRBV20-1 and J is TRBJ2-1; 13 positions agree with TRBD2. The V gene's germline CDR1 is DFQATT and CDR2 SNEGSKA (reference sequence). The V gene end was trimmed by 5 bases and the J gene end by 8 bases; junction bases not matched to a gene: 3. CDR3 size: 13 residues. CDR3 residues: CSAGTSGAYEQFF. DNA for the CDR3: TGCAGTGCTGGGACTAGCGGGGCTTATGAGCAGTTCTTC.

This clonotype has only a few counts. J is TRBJ2-7 and V is TRBV20-1, with 11 nucleotides matching TRBD1. The V and J ends lost 6 bases and 7 bases, in that order; junction bases with no gene match: 5. In germline, CDR1 is DFQATT, CDR2 SNEGSKA (reference sequence). The CDR3 runs to 12 residues. The CDR3 reads CSAGQGAGEQYF. In DNA form, the CDR3 reads TGCAGTGCCGGACAGGGGGCAGGGGAGCAGTACTTC.

The J gene is TRBJ2-7, the V gene TRBV4-2, with D perhaps matching TRBD1 (6 bases). Per germline, CDR1 LGHNA and CDR2 YNFKEQ. V lost 0 bases, J lost 0 bases, and 12 bases lay in between. The CDR3 is 16 residues long. CDR3 region: CASSQEYRQDSYEQYF. Here the CDR3 DNA reads TGTGCCAGCAGCCAAGAATATCGACAGGACTCCTACGAGCAGTACTTC.

This clonotype was counted ten times or more. V and J are TRBV20-1 and TRBJ2-7, with a tentative D call TRBD2 (5 bases). CDR3 length equals 13 residues. In germline, CDR1 is DFQATT, CDR2 SNEGSKA (reference sequence). The germline V and J ends were trimmed by 7 bases and 2 bases, with 15 bases remaining between them. This chain's CDR3 is CSEGSVGTYEQYF. Written as DNA, the CDR3 is TGCAGTGAAGGCTCCGTCGGGACCTACGAGCAGTACTTC.

The CDR3 reads CSVDGFRRYNEQFF. The CDR3 nucleotides read TGCAGCGTTGATGGGTTTCGGCGCTACAATGAGCAGTTCTTC. The V gene is TRBV29-1, the J gene TRBJ2-1, with D unresolved. V lost 3 bases to trimming and J lost 3 bases, with 12 bases between them. Germline V gene lookup returns CDR1 SQVTM and CDR2 ANQGSEA. The CDR3 length is 14 residues.

The chain has TRBV15 and TRBJ2-1; 10 bases are shared with TRBD2. The CDR3 has 16 amino acids. V lost 1 base and J lost 4; bases outside the gene matches: 4. Germline V CDR1 and CDR2: LNHNV, YYDKDF (reference sequence). For the CDR3, the DNA is TGTGCCACCAGCAGAGCATCTAGCGGGGGATACAATGAGCAGTTCTTC. It codes for CATSRASSGGYNEQFF. Variable domain in full (rest from reference TRBV15 and TRBJ2-1): DAMVIQNPRYQVTQFGKPVTLSCSQTLNHNVMYWYQQKSSQAPKLLFHYYDKDFNNEADTPDNFQSRRPNTSFCFLDIRSPGLGDTAMYLCATSRASSGGYNEQFFGPGTRLTVL.

In its sample, this clonotype was seen many times. The genes are TRBV20-1 and TRBJ2-2, with D possibly matching TRBD1 (6 bases). The CDR3 length is 15 residues. The germline gives CDR1 DFQATT, CDR2 SNEGSKA (reference sequence). Trimming left V 1 base short and J 6 bases short, with 15 bases between. DNA for the CDR3: TGCAGTGCTAGAGTCCTGCAGGGGCTGTCCGGGGAGCTGTTTTTT. Its protein is CSARVLQGLSGELFF.

The table lists this clonotype with a count of one. V usage is TRBV20-1 and J usage is TRBJ1-1, with TRBD1 as a possible D gene (5 bases). CDR3 length: 14 amino acids. The germline V gene encodes CDR1 DFQATT and CDR2 SNEGSKA (reference sequence). The V end was cut by 7 bases, the J end by 0 bases, with 15 bases between. The chain's CDR3 is CSVSRPGVNTEAFF. The CDR3 DNA is TGCAGTGTCAGCAGGCCGGGGGTGAACACTGAAGCTTTCTTT.

The chain combines TRBV4-1 with TRBJ1-6; D remains unclear. The CDR3 loop spans 16 amino acids. V lost 2 bases and J lost 0, with 8 bases in between. Germline CDR1 and CDR2: MGHRA and YSYEKL. The CDR3 bases are TGCGCCAGCAGCCAACGCGCGAGCTCCTATAATTCACCCCTCCACTTT. Translation: CASSQRASSYNSPLHF.

The chain uses TRBV20-1 and TRBJ2-1; no clear D. The germline V gene encodes CDR1 DFQATT and CDR2 SNEGSKA (reference sequence). The CDR3 extends over 12 amino acids. V was pared by 7 bases and J by 3 bases, with 10 bases between. In nucleotides, the CDR3 is TGCAGTGGGGCGATTTTCTACAATGAGCAGTTCTTC. Residues: CSGAIFYNEQFF.

As regards this clonotype: Just one base apart from a much larger clone, this may be a read error. The chain couples TRBV6-5 to TRBJ2-3; the D gene is possibly TRBD2 (7 bases). Germline CDR1 MNHEY, CDR2 SVGAGI. The CDR3 spans 15 residues. The CDR3 loop is CASSYVGGATDPQYF. The DNA for the CDR3 is TGTGCCAGCAGTTACGTGGGGGGGGCGACAGATCCGCAGTATTTT.

This clonotype has only a few counts. The chain employs TRBV7-7 and TRBJ2-1; unclear D gene. The V end was cut by 4 bases, the J end by 8 bases, with 21 bases between. Germline CDR1 reads SSHAT; CDR2 reads FNYEAQ (reference sequence). The CDR3 contains 16 residues. The CDR3 reads CASSSRPRAEADEQFF. The DNA of the CDR3 is TGTGCCAGCAGCTCGCGCCCCCGGGCCGAAGCCGATGAGCAGTTCTTC.

This clonotype was counted only a few times. The genes are TRBV7-2 and TRBJ2-7; 7 bases are shared with TRBD1. Germline V gene lookup returns CDR1 SGHTA and CDR2 FQGNSA. Losses at the gene ends were 3 bases for V and 12 bases for J; bases not matched to a gene: 11. The CDR3 contains 13 residues. The CDR3 region is CASSFPGQLAPYF. CDR3 nucleotides: TGTGCCAGCAGCTTCCCGGGACAGTTGGCCCCGTACTTC.

The DNA for the CDR3 is TGTGCCAGCAACAAACAGGGGGGGCTGGGTGAAGCTTTCTTT. Residues: CASNKQGGLGEAFF. The rearrangement uses TRBV12-3 or TRBV12-4 and TRBJ1-1, with TRBD1 matching over 8 bases. This CDR3 spans 14 amino acids. The J segment lost 7 bases and the V segment lost 7 bases, leaving 11 bases of the junction unmatched.

This clonotype was seen only a few times. The chain combines TRBV20-1 with TRBJ1-5, with 7 bases identical to TRBD1. Germline V gives CDR1 DFQATT, CDR2 SNEGSKA (reference sequence). The CDR3 runs 13 residues. V shed 6 bases and J 3 bases; nucleotides not matched to a gene: 5. The CDR3 protein is CSAEGQDNQPQHF. CDR3 nucleotide sequence: TGCAGTGCGGAAGGACAGGACAATCAGCCCCAGCATTTT.

This clonotype was seen more than once but under ten times. The V call is TRBV5-1, the J call TRBJ1-6; tentatively, D is TRBD1 (6 bases). CDR1 is SGHRS and CDR2 is YFSETQ in the germline V gene. V gave up 4 bases and J gave up 10 bases, with 15 bases separating them. The CDR3 runs to 14 residues. CDR3 sequence: CASSPEGGRSPLHF. CDR3 DNA sequence: TGCGCCAGCAGCCCGGAAGGGGGAAGATCACCCCTCCACTTT.

This clonotype was picked up a small number of times. The V and J genes are TRBV20-1 and TRBJ2-3; TRBD2 matches 12 bases. The CDR3 has 15 amino acids. J lost 4 bases, V lost 3 bases, and 5 bases had no gene match. CDR1 is DFQATT and CDR2 is SNEGSKA in the germline V gene (reference sequence). The CDR3 region is CSASQTSGGADTQYF. DNA for the CDR3: TGCAGTGCTAGCCAGACTAGCGGGGGAGCAGATACGCAGTATTTT.

The chain combines TRBV6-6 with TRBJ1-1; D uncertain. The ends were cut back, 4 bases at V and 6 bases at J, with 3 bases in the middle. CDR1 and CDR2 from the germline V gene are MNHNY and SVGAGI (reference sequence). The CDR3 has 10 amino acids. The CDR3 region has the DNA TGTGCCAGCAGTTCGGCTGAAGCTTTCTTT. This translates into CASSSAEAFF.

The rearrangement links TRBV5-1 to TRBJ2-7; 10 bases align to TRBD1. The V gene's germline CDR1 is SGHRS and CDR2 YFSETQ. The CDR3 is made up of 19 amino acids. Trimming at V came to 0 bases and at J to 3 bases, leaving 15 bases not matched to a gene. Here the CDR3 reads CASSLGDRGRNSEYYEQYF. The CDR3 nucleotides are TGCGCCAGCAGCTTGGGTGACAGGGGGCGTAACTCAGAATACTACGAGCAGTACTTC.

The table lists this clonotype with many counts. The V and J genes are TRBV5-1 and TRBJ1-5; D is ambiguous. Trimming shortened V by 6 bases and J by 0 bases, and 13 bases separated the two germline ends. The CDR3 has 15 amino acids. Germline CDR1 and CDR2: SGHRS and YFSETQ. The CDR3 region is CASTPGGDSNQPQHF. DNA for the CDR3: TGCGCCAGCACTCCCGGTGGGGATAGCAATCAGCCCCAGCATTTT. Drawing the rest from reference TRBV5-1 and TRBJ1-5, the complete variable domain is KAGVTQTPRYLIKTRGQQVTLSCSPISGHRSVSWYQQTPGQGLQFLFEYFSETQRNKGNFPGRFSGRQFSNSRSEMNVSTLELGDSALYLCASTPGGDSNQPQHFGDGTRLSIL.

The J gene is TRBJ2-4, the V gene TRBV10-3, with 8 bases lining up with TRBD1. CDR3 length equals 19 residues. Germline V gene data show CDR1 as ENHRY and CDR2 as SYGVKD. V lost 0 bases and J lost 0; bases outside the gene matches: 10. Written as DNA, the CDR3 is TGTGCCATCAGTGAGTCGAAAGCCGGGACAGGTTTAGCCAAAAACATTCAGTACTTC. It specifies CAISESKAGTGLAKNIQYF.

The chain joins TRBV19 to TRBJ1-5; no definite D call. Germline CDR1 is LNHDA and CDR2 is SQIVND (reference sequence). V was clipped by 1 base and J by 6 bases, with 4 bases between them. CDR3 length equals 12 residues. This CDR3 is CASSIGPQPQHF. The DNA for the CDR3 is TGTGCCAGTAGTATAGGCCCTCAGCCCCAGCATTTT.